Sequencing of this T cell receptor beta chain was carried out in a study of blood T cell repertoires in COVID-19. V lost 6 bases and J 5 bases, leaving 11 bases between the germline ends. The germline CDR1 and CDR2 sequences are SNHLY and FYNNEI. This CDR3 spans 12 amino acids. Using immunoSEQ multiplex PCR, the repertoire was profiled, and TCRdb retains in-frame clones only, with some absent. This sample has tens of thousands of clones; around 90% occur once, and the top ten carry about 9.6%. This clone was counted once. The J gene is TRBJ2-7, the V gene TRBV2; the D gene is possibly TRBD1 (7 bases). This TCR was sampled from a human donor in a cohort sampled during active COVID-19. Sequences were obtained from peripheral blood. CDR3 region: CASRAGQNEQYF. The CDR3 region has the DNA TGTGCCAGCAGGGCGGGACAGAACGAGCAGTACTTC.